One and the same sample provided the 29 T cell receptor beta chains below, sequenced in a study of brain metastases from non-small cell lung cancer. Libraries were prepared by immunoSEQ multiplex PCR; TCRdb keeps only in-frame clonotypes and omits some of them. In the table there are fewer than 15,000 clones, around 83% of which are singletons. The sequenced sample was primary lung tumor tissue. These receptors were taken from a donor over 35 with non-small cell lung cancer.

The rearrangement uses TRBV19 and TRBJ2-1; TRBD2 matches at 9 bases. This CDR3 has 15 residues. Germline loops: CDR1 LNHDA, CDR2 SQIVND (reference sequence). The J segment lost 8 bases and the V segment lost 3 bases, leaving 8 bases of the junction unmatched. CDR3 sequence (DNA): TGTGCCAGTAGTATGGTAGGCGGGGGGGCGGATGAGCAGTTCTTC. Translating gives CASSMVGGGADEQFF.

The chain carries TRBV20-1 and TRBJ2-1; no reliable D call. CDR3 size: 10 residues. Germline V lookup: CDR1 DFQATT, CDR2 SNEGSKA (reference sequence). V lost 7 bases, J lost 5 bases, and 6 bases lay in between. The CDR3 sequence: CSVANNEQFF. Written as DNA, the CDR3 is TGCAGTGTAGCAAACAATGAGCAGTTCTTC.

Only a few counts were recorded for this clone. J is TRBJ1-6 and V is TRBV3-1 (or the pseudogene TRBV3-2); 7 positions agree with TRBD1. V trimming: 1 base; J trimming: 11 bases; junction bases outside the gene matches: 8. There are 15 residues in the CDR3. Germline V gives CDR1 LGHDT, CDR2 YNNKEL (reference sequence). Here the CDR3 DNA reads TGTGCCAGCAGCCAAGGACAGGGCGAGAAGGCACCCCTCCACTTT. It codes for CASSQGQGEKAPLHF.

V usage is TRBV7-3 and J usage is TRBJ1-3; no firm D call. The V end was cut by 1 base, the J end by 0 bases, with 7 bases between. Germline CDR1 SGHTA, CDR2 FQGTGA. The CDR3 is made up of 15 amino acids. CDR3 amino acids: CASSLRVPSGNTIYF. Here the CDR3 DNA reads TGTGCCAGCAGCTTAAGGGTCCCCTCTGGAAACACCATATATTTT.

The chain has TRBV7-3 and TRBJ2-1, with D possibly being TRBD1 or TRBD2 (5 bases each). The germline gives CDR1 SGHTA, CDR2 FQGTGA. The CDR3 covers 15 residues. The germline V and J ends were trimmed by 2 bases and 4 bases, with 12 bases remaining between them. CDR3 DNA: TGTGCCAGCAGCTTAGACTGGGACCCGTACAATGAGCAGTTCTTC. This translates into CASSLDWDPYNEQFF.

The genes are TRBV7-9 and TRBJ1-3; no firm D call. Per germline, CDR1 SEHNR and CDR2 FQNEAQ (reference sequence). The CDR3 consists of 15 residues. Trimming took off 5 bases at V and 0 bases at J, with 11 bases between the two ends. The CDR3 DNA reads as TGTGCCAGCAGCACCAGGCGCTACTCTGGAAACACCATATATTTT. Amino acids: CASSTRRYSGNTIYF.

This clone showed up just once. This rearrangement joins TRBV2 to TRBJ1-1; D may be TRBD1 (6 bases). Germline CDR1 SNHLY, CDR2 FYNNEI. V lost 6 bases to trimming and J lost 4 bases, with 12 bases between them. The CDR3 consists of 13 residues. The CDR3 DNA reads TGTGCCAGCAGGGTAAAAGGGGGCACTGAAGCTTTCTTT. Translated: CASRVKGGTEAFF.

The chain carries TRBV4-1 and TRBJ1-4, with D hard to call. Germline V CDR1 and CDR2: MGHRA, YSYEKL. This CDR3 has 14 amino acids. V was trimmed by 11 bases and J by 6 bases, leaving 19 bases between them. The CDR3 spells CAVRRREWDEKLFF. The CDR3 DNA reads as TGCGCCGTACGAAGGAGGGAATGGGATGAAAAACTGTTTTTT.

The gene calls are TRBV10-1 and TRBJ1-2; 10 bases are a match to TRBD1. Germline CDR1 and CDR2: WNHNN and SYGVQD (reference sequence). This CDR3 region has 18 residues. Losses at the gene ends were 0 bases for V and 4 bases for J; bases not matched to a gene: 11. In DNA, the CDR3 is TGCGCCAGCAGTGAGTCTCTACGACAGGGGGCGTTTCCCTATGGCTACACCTTC. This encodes CASSESLRQGAFPYGYTF.

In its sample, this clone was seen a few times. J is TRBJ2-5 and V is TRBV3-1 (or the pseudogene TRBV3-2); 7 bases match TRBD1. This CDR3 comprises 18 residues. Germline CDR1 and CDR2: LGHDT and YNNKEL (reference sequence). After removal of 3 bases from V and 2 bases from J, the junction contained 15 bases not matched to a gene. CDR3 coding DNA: TGTGCCAGCAGCCACAATCTGGACAGGATAAGGGCTCAAGAGACCCAGTACTTC. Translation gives CASSHNLDRIRAQETQYF.

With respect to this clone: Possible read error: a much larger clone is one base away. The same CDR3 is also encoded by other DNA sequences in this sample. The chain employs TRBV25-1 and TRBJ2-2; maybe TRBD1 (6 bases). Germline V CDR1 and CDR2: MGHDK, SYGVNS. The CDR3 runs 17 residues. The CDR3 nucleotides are TGTGCCAGCAGTGACCCCCCCGGACAGTCCTACACTGGGGAGCTGTTTTTT. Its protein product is CASSDPPGQSYTGELFF.

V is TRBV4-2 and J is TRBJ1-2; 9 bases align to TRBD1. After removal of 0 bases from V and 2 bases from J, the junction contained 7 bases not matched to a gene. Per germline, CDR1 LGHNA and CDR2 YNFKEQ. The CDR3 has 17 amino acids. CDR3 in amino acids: CASSQDLGTGTNYGYTF. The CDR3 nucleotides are TGTGCCAGCAGCCAAGATCTTGGGACAGGGACAAACTATGGCTACACCTTC.

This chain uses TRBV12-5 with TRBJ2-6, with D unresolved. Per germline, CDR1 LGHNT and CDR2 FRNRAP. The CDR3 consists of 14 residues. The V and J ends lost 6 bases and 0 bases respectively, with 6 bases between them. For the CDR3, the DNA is TGTGCTAGTGGGTGGGGCTCTGGGGCCAACGTCCTGACTTTC. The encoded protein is CASGWGSGANVLTF.

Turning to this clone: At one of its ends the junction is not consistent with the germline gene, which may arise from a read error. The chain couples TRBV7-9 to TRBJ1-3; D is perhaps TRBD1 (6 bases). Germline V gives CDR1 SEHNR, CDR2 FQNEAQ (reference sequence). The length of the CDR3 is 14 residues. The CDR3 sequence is CTSSLRTAGNTIYF. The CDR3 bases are TGTACCAGCAGCTTGCGGACAGCTGGAAACACCATATATTTT.

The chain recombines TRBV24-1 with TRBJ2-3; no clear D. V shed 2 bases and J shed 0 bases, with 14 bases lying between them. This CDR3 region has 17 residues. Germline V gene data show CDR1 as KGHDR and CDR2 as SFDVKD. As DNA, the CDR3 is TGTGCCACCAGTGATTCCTCCAACGGTTATAGCACAGATACGCAGTATTTT. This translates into CATSDSSNGYSTDTQYF.

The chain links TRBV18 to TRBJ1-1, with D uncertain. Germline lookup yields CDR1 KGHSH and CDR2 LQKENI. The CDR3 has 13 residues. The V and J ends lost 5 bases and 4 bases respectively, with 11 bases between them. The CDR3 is CASSENRGTEAFF. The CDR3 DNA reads TGTGCCAGCTCAGAAAACAGAGGCACTGAAGCTTTCTTT. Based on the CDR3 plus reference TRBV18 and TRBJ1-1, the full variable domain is NAGVMQNPRHLVRRRGQEARLRCSPMKGHSHVYWYRQLPEEGLKFMVYLQKENIIDESGMPKERFSAEFPKEGPSILRIQQVVRGDSAAYFCASSENRGTEAFFGQGTRLTVV.

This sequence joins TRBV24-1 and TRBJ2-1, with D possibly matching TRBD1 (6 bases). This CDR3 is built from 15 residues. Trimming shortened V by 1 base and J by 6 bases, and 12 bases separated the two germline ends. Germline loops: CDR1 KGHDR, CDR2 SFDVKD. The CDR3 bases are TGTGCCACCAGTGATTTCCCACAGGGAATCAATGAGCAGTTCTTC. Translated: CATSDFPQGINEQFF.

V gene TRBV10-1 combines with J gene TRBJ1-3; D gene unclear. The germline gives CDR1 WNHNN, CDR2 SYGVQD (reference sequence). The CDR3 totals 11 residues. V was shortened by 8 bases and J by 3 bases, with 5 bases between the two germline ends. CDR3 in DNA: TGCGCCAGCGAGGGTGGAAACACCATATATTTT. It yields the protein CASEGGNTIYF.

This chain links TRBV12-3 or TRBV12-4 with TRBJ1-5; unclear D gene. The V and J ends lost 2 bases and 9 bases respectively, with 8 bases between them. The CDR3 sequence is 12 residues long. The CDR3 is CASSLIRRPQHF. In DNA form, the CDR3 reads TGTGCCAGCAGTTTAATAAGACGGCCCCAGCATTTT.

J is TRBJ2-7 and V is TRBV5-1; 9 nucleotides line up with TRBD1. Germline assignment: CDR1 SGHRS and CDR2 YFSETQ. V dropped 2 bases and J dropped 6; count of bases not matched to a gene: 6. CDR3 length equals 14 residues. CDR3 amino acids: CASSFPDRGSEQYF. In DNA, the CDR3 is TGCGCCAGCAGCTTTCCCGACAGGGGGTCCGAGCAGTACTTC.

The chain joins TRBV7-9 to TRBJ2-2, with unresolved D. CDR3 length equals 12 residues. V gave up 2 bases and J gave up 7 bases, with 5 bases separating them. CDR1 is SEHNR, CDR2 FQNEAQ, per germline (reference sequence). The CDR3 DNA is TGTGCCAGCAGCTTATCAATCGGGGAGCTGTTTTTT. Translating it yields CASSLSIGELFF.

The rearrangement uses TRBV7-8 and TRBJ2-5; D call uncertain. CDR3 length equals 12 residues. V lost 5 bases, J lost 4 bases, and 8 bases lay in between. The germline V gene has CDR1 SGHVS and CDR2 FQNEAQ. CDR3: CASSPLSETQYF. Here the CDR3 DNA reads TGTGCCAGCAGCCCCCTTTCAGAGACCCAGTACTTC.

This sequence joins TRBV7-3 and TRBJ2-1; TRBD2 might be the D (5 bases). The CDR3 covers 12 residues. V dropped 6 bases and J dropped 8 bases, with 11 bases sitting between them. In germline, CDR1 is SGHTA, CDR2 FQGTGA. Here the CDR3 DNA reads TGTGCCAGCAGGGACTCTAGCCATGAGCAGTTCTTC. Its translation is CASRDSSHEQFF.

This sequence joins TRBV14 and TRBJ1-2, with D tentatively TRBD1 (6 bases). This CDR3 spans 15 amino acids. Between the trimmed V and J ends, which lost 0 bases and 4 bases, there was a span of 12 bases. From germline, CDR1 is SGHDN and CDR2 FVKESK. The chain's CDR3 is CASSQEARQVYGYTF. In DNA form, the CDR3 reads TGTGCCAGCAGCCAAGAAGCTCGACAGGTCTATGGCTACACCTTC.

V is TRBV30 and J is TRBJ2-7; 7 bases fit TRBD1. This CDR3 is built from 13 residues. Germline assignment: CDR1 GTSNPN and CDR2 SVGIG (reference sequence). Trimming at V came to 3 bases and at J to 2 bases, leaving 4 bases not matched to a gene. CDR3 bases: TGTGCCTGGAGCAGGGGGAATCCCTACGAGCAGTACTTC. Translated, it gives CAWSRGNPYEQYF.

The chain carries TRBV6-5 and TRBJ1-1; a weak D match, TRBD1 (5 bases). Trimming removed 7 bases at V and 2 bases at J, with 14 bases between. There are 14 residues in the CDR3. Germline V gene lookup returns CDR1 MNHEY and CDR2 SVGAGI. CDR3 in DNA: TGTGCCAGCACAGGGAGGGTTAGAAACACTGAAGCTTTCTTT. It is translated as CASTGRVRNTEAFF.

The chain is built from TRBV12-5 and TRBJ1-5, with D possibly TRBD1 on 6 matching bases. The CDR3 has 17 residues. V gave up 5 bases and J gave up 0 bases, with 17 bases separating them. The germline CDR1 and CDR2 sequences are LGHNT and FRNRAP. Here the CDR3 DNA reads TGTGCTAGTGGTCCTAAGGGGGGGCAGCCTAGCAATCAGCCCCAGCATTTT. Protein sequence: CASGPKGGQPSNQPQHF.

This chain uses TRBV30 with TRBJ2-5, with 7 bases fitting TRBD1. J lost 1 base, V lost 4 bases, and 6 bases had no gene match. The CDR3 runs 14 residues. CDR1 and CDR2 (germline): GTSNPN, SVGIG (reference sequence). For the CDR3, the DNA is TGTGCCTGGACCCGGGGACAGCTCCAAGAGACCCAGTACTTC. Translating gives CAWTRGQLQETQYF.

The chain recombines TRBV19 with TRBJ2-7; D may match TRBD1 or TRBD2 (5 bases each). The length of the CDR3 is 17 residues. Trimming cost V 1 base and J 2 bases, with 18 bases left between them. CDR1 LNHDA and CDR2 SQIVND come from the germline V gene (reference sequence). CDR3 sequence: CASSIGPPGQGPYEQYF. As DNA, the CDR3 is TGTGCCAGTAGTATAGGCCCCCCGGGGCAGGGACCCTACGAGCAGTACTTC. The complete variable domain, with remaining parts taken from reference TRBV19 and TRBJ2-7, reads DGGITQSPKYLFRKEGQNVTLSCEQNLNHDAMYWYRQDPGQGLRLIYYSQIVNDFQKGDIAEGYSVSREKKESFPLTVTSAQKNPTAFYLCASSIGPPGQGPYEQYFGPGTRLTVT.